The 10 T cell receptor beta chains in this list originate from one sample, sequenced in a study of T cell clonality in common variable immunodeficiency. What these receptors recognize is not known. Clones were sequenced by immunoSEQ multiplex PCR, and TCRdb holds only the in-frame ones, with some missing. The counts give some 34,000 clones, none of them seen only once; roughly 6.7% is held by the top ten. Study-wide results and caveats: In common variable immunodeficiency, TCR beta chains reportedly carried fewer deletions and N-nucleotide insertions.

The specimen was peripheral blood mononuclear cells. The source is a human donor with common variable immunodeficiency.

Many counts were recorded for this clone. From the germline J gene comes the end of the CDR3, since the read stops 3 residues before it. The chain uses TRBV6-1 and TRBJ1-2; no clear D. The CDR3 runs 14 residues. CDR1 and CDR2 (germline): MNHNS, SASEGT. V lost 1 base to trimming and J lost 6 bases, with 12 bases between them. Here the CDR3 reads CASSEGPGYNGYTF. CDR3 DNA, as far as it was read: TGTGCCAGCAGTGAAGGGCCGGGTTATAATGGC.

CDR3 bases read: TGTGCCAGCAAAGTGGCAGGGTATCTGCAAGAGACC. Protein sequence: CASKVAGYLQET. The CDR3 as a whole reads CASKVAGYLQETQYF. The chain combines TRBV11-2 with TRBJ2-5; weak D call: TRBD1 (5 bases). Read coverage stops 3 residues before the CDR3 terminus; the germline J gene supplies the remainder. Germline assignment: CDR1 SGHAT and CDR2 FQNNGV. Trimming stripped 7 bases from V and 2 bases from J, with 17 bases between. The CDR3 is 15 residues long.

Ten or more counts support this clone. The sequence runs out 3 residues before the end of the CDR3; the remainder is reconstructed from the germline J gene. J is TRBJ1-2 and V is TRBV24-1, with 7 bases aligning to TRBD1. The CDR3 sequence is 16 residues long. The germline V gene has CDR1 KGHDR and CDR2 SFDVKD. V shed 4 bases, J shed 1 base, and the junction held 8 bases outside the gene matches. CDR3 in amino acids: CATSDDRQGNNYGYTF. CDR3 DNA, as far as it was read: TGTGCCACCAGTGACGATCGACAGGGCAATAACTATGGC.

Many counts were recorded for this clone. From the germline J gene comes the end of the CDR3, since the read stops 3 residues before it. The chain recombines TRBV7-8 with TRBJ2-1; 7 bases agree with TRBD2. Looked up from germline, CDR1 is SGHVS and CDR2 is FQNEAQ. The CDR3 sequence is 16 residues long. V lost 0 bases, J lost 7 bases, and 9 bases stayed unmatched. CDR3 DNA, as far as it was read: TGTGCCAGCAGCTTAGCCGGGGGAGGGGTCGTTAATGAG. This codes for CASSLAGGGVVNE. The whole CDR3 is CASSLAGGGVVNEQFF.

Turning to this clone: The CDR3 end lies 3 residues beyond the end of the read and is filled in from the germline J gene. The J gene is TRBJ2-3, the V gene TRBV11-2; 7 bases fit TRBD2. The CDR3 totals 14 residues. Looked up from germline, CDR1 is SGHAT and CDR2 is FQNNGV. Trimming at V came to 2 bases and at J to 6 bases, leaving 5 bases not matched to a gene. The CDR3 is CASSLPSGLDTQYF. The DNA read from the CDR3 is TGTGCCAGCAGCTTACCTAGCGGCCTCGATACG.

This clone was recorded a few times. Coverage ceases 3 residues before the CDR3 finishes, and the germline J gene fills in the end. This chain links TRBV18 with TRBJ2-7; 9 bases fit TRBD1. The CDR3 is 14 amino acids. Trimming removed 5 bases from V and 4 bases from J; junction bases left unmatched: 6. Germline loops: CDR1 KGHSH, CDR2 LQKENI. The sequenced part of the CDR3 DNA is TGTGCCAGCTCAACCGGGACAGGGTCGTACGAG. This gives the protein CASSTGTGSYE. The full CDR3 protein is CASSTGTGSYEQYF.

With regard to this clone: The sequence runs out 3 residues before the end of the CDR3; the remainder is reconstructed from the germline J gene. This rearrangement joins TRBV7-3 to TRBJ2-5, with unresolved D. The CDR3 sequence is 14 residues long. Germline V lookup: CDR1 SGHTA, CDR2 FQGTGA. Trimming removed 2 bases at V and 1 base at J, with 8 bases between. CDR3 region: CASSLGRRQETQYF. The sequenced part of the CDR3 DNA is TGTGCCAGCAGCTTAGGCAGGCGCCAAGAGACC. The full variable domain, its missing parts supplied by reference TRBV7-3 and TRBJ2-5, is GAGVSQTPSNKVTEKGKYVELRCDPISGHTALYWYRQSLGQGPEFLIYFQGTGAADDSGLPNDRFFAVRPEGSVSTLKIQRTERGDSAVYLCASSLGRRQETQYFGPGTRLLVL.

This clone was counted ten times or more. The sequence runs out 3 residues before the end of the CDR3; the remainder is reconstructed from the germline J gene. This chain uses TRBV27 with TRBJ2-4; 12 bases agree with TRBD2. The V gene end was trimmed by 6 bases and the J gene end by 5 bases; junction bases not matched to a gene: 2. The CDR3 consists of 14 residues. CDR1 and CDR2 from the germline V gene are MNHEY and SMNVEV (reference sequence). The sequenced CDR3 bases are TGTGCCAGCAGCCGGACTAGCGGGGAAAACATT. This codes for CASSRTSGENI. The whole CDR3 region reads CASSRTSGENIQYF.

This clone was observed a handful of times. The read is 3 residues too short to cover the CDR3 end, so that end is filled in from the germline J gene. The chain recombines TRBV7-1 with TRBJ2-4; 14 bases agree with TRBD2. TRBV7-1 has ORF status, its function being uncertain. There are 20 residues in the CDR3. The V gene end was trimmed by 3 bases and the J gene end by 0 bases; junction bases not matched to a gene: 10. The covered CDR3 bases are TGTGCCAGCAGCTCCCGACTAGCGGGAGGGCCCAGGGTAGCCAAAAACATT. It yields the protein CASSSRLAGGPRVAKNI. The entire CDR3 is CASSSRLAGGPRVAKNIQYF.

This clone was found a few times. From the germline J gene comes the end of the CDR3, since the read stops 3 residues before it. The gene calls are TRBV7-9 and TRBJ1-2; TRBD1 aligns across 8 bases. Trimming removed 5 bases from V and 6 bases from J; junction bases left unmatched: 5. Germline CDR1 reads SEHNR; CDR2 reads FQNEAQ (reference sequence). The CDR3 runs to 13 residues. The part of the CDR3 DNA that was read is TGTGCCAGCAGCCGATACAGGGGGGATGGC. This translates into CASSRYRGDG. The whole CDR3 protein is CASSRYRGDGYTF. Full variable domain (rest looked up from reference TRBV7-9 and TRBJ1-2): DTGVSQNPRHKITKRGQNVTFRCDPISEHNRLYWYRQTLGQGPEFLTYFQNEAQLEKSRLLSDRFSAERPKGSFSTLEIQRTEQGDSAMYLCASSRYRGDGYTFGSGTRLTVV.